Shown below are 18 T cell receptor beta chains from a single sample sequenced in a study of CD4+ T cells in melanoma. The data were produced by immunoSEQ multiplex PCR, yet TCRdb's version contains in-frame clones alone and is incomplete. In the table there are 9,000 to 10,000 clones, about two thirds of which are singletons. The source material was tumor tissue. The receptors originated from a human donor with melanoma.

The table lists this clone with a few counts. The chain has TRBV2 and TRBJ2-1; D may be TRBD2 (5 bases). CDR3 length: 15 residues. Germline CDR1 reads SNHLY; CDR2 reads FYNNEI. Trimming pared 4 bases from V and 1 base from J, leaving 11 bases between. CDR3 in amino acids: CASSGWRQSYNEQFF. In DNA, the CDR3 is TGTGCCAGCAGTGGTTGGAGGCAATCCTACAATGAGCAGTTCTTC.

This clone is medium-sized (0.01 to 0.1%) by share. The chain joins TRBV7-2 to TRBJ2-2; D tentatively fits TRBD1 or TRBD2 (6 bases each). CDR1 and CDR2 (germline): SGHTA, FQGNSA. The length of the CDR3 is 16 residues. Trimming took 3 bases from V and 2 from J, leaving 13 bases between them. The CDR3 reads CASSFPGGPNTGELFF. In nucleotides, the CDR3 is TGTGCCAGCAGCTTTCCCGGGGGCCCTAACACCGGGGAGCTGTTTTTT.

The chain carries TRBV7-2 and TRBJ2-2; TRBD2 matches 12 bases. The germline CDR1 and CDR2 sequences are SGHTA and FQGNSA. The CDR3 extends over 16 amino acids. V lost 4 bases and J lost 7; bases outside the gene matches: 7. The DNA for the CDR3 is TGTGCCAGCAGCTATTCTAGCGGGGGGGCCCACGGGGAGCTGTTTTTT. This gives the protein CASSYSSGGAHGELFF.

Points on this clone: Other DNA variants within this sample encode the same CDR3. The chain couples TRBV5-1 to TRBJ1-3; D uncertain. The germline V and J ends were trimmed by 0 bases and 4 bases, with 11 bases remaining between them. This CDR3 contains 15 residues. Germline V gene data show CDR1 as SGHRS and CDR2 as YFSETQ. CDR3 in amino acids: CASSLVGVPGNTIYF. The CDR3 nucleotides are TGCGCCAGCAGCTTGGTCGGGGTTCCGGGAAACACCATATATTTT. The variable domain in full, with the rest retrieved from reference TRBV5-1 and TRBJ1-3, is KAGVTQTPRYLIKTRGQQVTLSCSPISGHRSVSWYQQTPGQGLQFLFEYFSETQRNKGNFPGRFSGRQFSNSRSEMNVSTLELGDSALYLCASSLVGVPGNTIYFGEGSWLTVV.

The CDR3 DNA sequence: TGTGCCAGTACCCGAGACGGAGAGAGCCATGAAGCTTTCTTT. Its protein is CASTRDGESHEAFF. The chain is built from TRBV19 and TRBJ1-1; unclear D gene. The CDR3 spans 14 residues. V lost 7 bases and J lost 7, with 19 bases in between. Germline V gene data show CDR1 as LNHDA and CDR2 as SQIVND (reference sequence). The variable domain in full, with the rest retrieved from reference TRBV19 and TRBJ1-1, is DGGITQSPKYLFRKEGQNVTLSCEQNLNHDAMYWYRQDPGQGLRLIYYSQIVNDFQKGDIAEGYSVSREKKESFPLTVTSAQKNPTAFYLCASTRDGESHEAFFGQGTRLTVV.

This rearrangement joins TRBV5-1 to TRBJ1-2, with TRBD1 identical over 7 bases. Germline CDR1 and CDR2: SGHRS and YFSETQ. The CDR3 covers 14 residues. The junction had 11 bases not matched to a gene; V was cut back by 5 bases and J by 7 bases. CDR3 residues: CASRPESGGGGYTF. The CDR3 nucleotides are TGCGCCAGCAGGCCCGAGTCAGGGGGTGGTGGCTACACCTTC.

The chain is built from TRBV27 and TRBJ2-7, with 12 bases fitting TRBD1. V lost 5 bases, J lost 4 bases, and 9 bases stayed unmatched. Looked up from germline, CDR1 is MNHEY and CDR2 is SMNVEV (reference sequence). The CDR3 length is 16 residues. In nucleotides, the CDR3 is TGTGCCAGCAGTGCCGGGACAGGGGGCACCCAATACGAGCAGTACTTC. It translates to CASSAGTGGTQYEQYF.

This clone has a single count. The genes are TRBV19 and TRBJ2-7; 8 bases line up with TRBD1. The CDR3 has 15 amino acids. The V segment lost 4 bases and the J segment 5 bases; nucleotides outside the gene matches: 10. Per germline, CDR1 LNHDA and CDR2 SQIVND (reference sequence). DNA for the CDR3: TGTGCCAGTAGTACTATCGACAGGGGATTTGACGAGCAGTACTTC. Translated, it gives CASSTIDRGFDEQYF.

J is TRBJ2-7 and V is TRBV11-3; 8 bases map to TRBD1. CDR3 length equals 13 residues. Germline values: CDR1 SGHNT, CDR2 YENEEA. Trimming took 5 bases from V and 2 from J; bases not matched to a gene: 2. In nucleotides, the CDR3 is TGTGCCAGCAGCGTGGGACAGGCCTACGAGCAGTACTTC. It codes for CASSVGQAYEQYF.

On this clone: The same CDR3 is also encoded by other DNA sequences in this sample. The CDR3 here is CASSILGPSGNTIYF. The DNA of the CDR3 is TGTGCCAGTAGTATATTAGGACCCTCTGGAAACACCATATATTTT. J is TRBJ1-3 and V is TRBV19; D gene unclear. Trimming removed 2 bases at V and 0 bases at J, with 8 bases between. This CDR3 is 15 amino acids long. Per the germline V gene, CDR1 is LNHDA and CDR2 is SQIVND (reference sequence).

The count of this clone is one. The V gene is TRBV11-3, the J gene TRBJ1-6; the D is unclear. V lost 5 bases to trimming and J lost 0 bases, with 8 bases between them. This CDR3 region has 15 residues. Germline loops: CDR1 SGHNT, CDR2 YENEEA. The CDR3 region is CASSPRSSYNSPLHF. The CDR3 region has the DNA TGTGCCAGCAGCCCAAGAAGCTCCTATAATTCACCCCTCCACTTT.

The CDR3 region has the DNA TGTGCCAGCAGTCCGACGTTTGACGATTCACCCCTCCACTTT. Its translation is CASSPTFDDSPLHF. This chain joins TRBV27 and TRBJ1-6; D not resolved. V dropped 5 bases and J dropped 8 bases, with 13 bases sitting between them. The length of the CDR3 is 14 residues. Germline V gene sequence: CDR1 MNHEY, CDR2 SMNVEV (reference sequence).

The chain couples TRBV2 to TRBJ1-2, with a possible D match to TRBD1 (5 bases). Trimming pared 6 bases from V and 4 bases from J, leaving 12 bases between. Per germline, CDR1 SNHLY and CDR2 FYNNEI. CDR3 length: 13 residues. In DNA, the CDR3 is TGTGCCAGCAGCCCGGGGGAACTCTATGGCTACACCTTC. Translated: CASSPGELYGYTF.

This chain joins TRBV5-4 and TRBJ1-1, with D unresolved. CDR3 length: 13 residues. Deletions cut 5 bases from V and 3 bases from J, with 11 bases between. CDR1 SGHNT and CDR2 YYREEE come from the germline V gene (reference sequence). CDR3 bases: TGTGCCAGCAGGGAAGGGATCTACACTGAAGCTTTCTTT. Protein: CASREGIYTEAFF. Full variable domain (outside the CDR3, taken from reference TRBV5-4 and TRBJ1-1): ETGVTQSPTHLIKTRGQQVTLRCSSQSGHNTVSWYQQALGQGPQFIFQYYREEENGRGNFPPRFSGLQFPNYSSELNVNALELDDSALYLCASREGIYTEAFFGQGTRLTVV.

The chain joins TRBV7-9 to TRBJ2-5; 8 positions agree with TRBD2. The germline gives CDR1 SEHNR, CDR2 FQNEAQ (reference sequence). J was trimmed by 5 bases and V by 5 bases; bases with no gene match: 4. The CDR3 extends over 13 amino acids. CDR3 in DNA: TGTGCCAGCAGCCCCGGGGGGGCCGAGACCCAGTACTTC. Its protein product is CASSPGGAETQYF.

This chain uses TRBV5-1 with TRBJ2-3; 7 bases map to TRBD2. J gave up 5 bases and V 5 bases, and 8 bases lay outside the gene matches. Germline-derived CDR1 and CDR2 are SGHRS and YFSETQ. The CDR3 sequence is 14 residues long. DNA of the CDR3: TGCGCCAGCAGTCCGACCGGGGGGAAAGATACGCAGTATTTT. This sequence encodes CASSPTGGKDTQYF.

J is TRBJ2-4 and V is TRBV5-1; no clear D gene. The CDR3 sequence is 16 residues long. Germline CDR1 SGHRS, CDR2 YFSETQ. V lost 0 bases to trimming and J lost 1 base, with 11 bases between them. In nucleotides, the CDR3 is TGCGCCAGCAGCTTGGACGCGGTACGGGCCAAAAACATTCAGTACTTC. This gives the protein CASSLDAVRAKNIQYF.

This chain joins TRBV5-1 and TRBJ1-2, with D perhaps TRBD1 (6 bases). The CDR3 has 15 residues. The germline V gene has CDR1 SGHRS and CDR2 YFSETQ. Deletions cut 2 bases from V and 4 bases from J, with 15 bases between. Here the CDR3 DNA reads TGCGCCAGCAGCTTAAATGGGGGGCCCGGCTATGGCTACACCTTC. It specifies CASSLNGGPGYGYTF.